This entry describes one T cell receptor (beta chain). At one boundary the junction diverges from the germline segment, which might be a read error. This entry comes from a study of blood T cell repertoires in COVID-19. The germline CDR1 and CDR2 sequences are MNHNS and SASEGT. The CDR3 has 16 amino acids. Original handling: By means of reference gene primer amplification, nucleated cell counts were estimated. The table came from immunoSEQ multiplex PCR; TCRdb's copy has only in-frame clones and leaves some out. V and J calls and clone size are as listed in that table; D and trimming were resolved from the DNA. The sample includes about 59,000 clones, about 90% of them seen just once.

The chain joins TRBV6-1 to TRBJ2-3; 7 bases are a match to TRBD1. This TCR derives from a man of 80 years or more in a cohort sampled during active COVID-19. Sequencing was done on a sample of peripheral blood. The CDR3 protein is CASREAGTVSTDTQYF. The CDR3 DNA reads as TGTGCCAGCAGAGAAGCTGGGACAGTTAGCACAGATACGCAGTATTTT.